The 9 T cell receptor beta chains listed next were all sequenced from one sample in a study of neurological immune-mediated disorders. TCRdb re-analysed the 5' RACE reads in MiXCR, keeping a single row per CDR3 protein. This table holds tens of thousands of distinct CDR3 sequences, approximately 11% found once. Input material: PBMCs. These receptors all stem from an older woman with HTLV-1-associated myelopathy (HAM/TSP).

This clonotype was detected ten times or more. The chain couples TRBV6-7 to TRBJ2-7, with 11 nucleotides matching TRBD2. TRBV6-7 is annotated as an ORF whose role is uncertain. The length of the CDR3 is 17 residues. The trim removed 7 bases at V and 5 bases at J, leaving 16 bases unmatched. The CDR3 bases are TGTGCCAGCACCAAAAACGCACTAGCGGGAGCAGTGGACGAGCAGTACTTC. Amino acids: CASTKNALAGAVDEQYF.

Note on this clonotype: This may be a read error, as it is one base from a much larger clone. This chain links TRBV20-1 with TRBJ2-5, with TRBD2 matching 11 bases. The CDR3 has 14 amino acids. The germline gives CDR1 DFQATT, CDR2 SNEGSKA (reference sequence). The J segment lost 4 bases and the V segment lost 7 bases, leaving 8 bases of the junction unmatched. The CDR3 protein is CSVYSGRAPETQYF. In nucleotides, the CDR3 is TGCAGTGTTTATAGCGGGAGGGCCCCAGAGACCCAGTACTTC.

The chain is built from TRBV20-1 and TRBJ1-5, with TRBD1 as a possible D gene (6 bases). Germline CDR1 DFQATT, CDR2 SNEGSKA (reference sequence). V was clipped by 5 bases and J by 4 bases, with 18 bases between them. The CDR3 runs to 15 residues. The CDR3 sequence: CSAQITGKANQPQHF. The CDR3 DNA reads as TGCAGTGCTCAAATCACAGGGAAAGCGAATCAGCCCCAGCATTTT.

This clonotype was recorded at least ten times. The DNA of the CDR3 is TGTGCCAGCAGTTCGACCTCGCGGCCGCAGTTCTTC. Protein sequence: CASSSTSRPQFF. The chain carries TRBV6-6 and TRBJ2-1, with D unclear. Trimming pared 4 bases from V and 12 bases from J, leaving 13 bases between. CDR1 MNHNY and CDR2 SVGAGI come from the germline V gene (reference sequence). This CDR3 region has 12 residues.

This clonotype appeared many times. J is TRBJ1-6 and V is TRBV7-2; 9 bases map to TRBD1. The ends lost 0 bases at V and 9 bases at J; junction bases unmatched: 12. The V gene's germline CDR1 is SGHTA and CDR2 FQGNSA. The CDR3 has 18 residues. CDR3 region: CASSLAMITGTGTSPLHF. The DNA of the CDR3 is TGTGCCAGCAGCTTAGCGATGATTACCGGGACAGGGACTTCACCCCTCCACTTT. Drawing the rest from reference TRBV7-2 and TRBJ1-6, the complete variable domain is GAGVSQSPSNKVTEKGKDVELRCDPISGHTALYWYRQSLGQGLEFLIYFQGNSAPDKSGLPSDRFSAERTGGSVSTLTIQRTQQEDSAVYLCASSLAMITGTGTSPLHFGNGTRLTVT.

This clonotype was recorded at least ten times. V usage is TRBV20-1 and J usage is TRBJ2-4; 10 nucleotides line up with TRBD1. Germline assignment: CDR1 DFQATT and CDR2 SNEGSKA (reference sequence). J gave up 9 bases and V 6 bases, and 11 bases lay outside the gene matches. This CDR3 has 14 amino acids. CDR3 amino acids: CSAAGGQGVGIQYF. CDR3 in DNA: TGCAGTGCCGCGGGAGGACAGGGGGTAGGCATTCAGTACTTC.

This clonotype has at least ten counts. This chain joins TRBV20-1 and TRBJ2-1, with 13 bases matching TRBD2. The CDR3 contains 16 residues. Germline V CDR1 and CDR2: DFQATT, SNEGSKA (reference sequence). The V gene end was trimmed by 6 bases and the J gene end by 8 bases; junction bases not matched to a gene: 13. In DNA form, the CDR3 reads TGCAGTGCGAGGGGGATTACTAGCGGGAGGGTACATGAGCAGTTCTTC. Protein: CSARGITSGRVHEQFF.

This clonotype was detected ten times or more. The rearrangement links TRBV5-1 to TRBJ2-2; 9 bases agree with TRBD2. With 1 base clipped from V and 2 bases from J, the junction kept 6 bases outside the gene matches. Germline CDR1 reads SGHRS; CDR2 reads YFSETQ. The CDR3 length is 17 residues. For the CDR3, the DNA is TGCGCCAGCAGCTTGCGGGGTCTAGCGGGAAACACCGGGGAGCTGTTTTTT. Encoded protein: CASSLRGLAGNTGELFF. Complete variable domain (other parts from reference TRBV5-1 and TRBJ2-2): KAGVTQTPRYLIKTRGQQVTLSCSPISGHRSVSWYQQTPGQGLQFLFEYFSETQRNKGNFPGRFSGRQFSNSRSEMNVSTLELGDSALYLCASSLRGLAGNTGELFFGEGSRLTVL.

This clonotype was seen repeatedly, ten times or more. The chain is built from TRBV10-3 and TRBJ2-1; D remains unclear. The ends were cut back, 0 bases at V and 8 bases at J, with 8 bases in the middle. Germline lookup yields CDR1 ENHRY and CDR2 SYGVKD. The CDR3 contains 13 residues. In DNA form, the CDR3 reads TGTGCCATCAGTGAGTCTCCGTTGGATGAGCAGTTCTTC. This encodes CAISESPLDEQFF.